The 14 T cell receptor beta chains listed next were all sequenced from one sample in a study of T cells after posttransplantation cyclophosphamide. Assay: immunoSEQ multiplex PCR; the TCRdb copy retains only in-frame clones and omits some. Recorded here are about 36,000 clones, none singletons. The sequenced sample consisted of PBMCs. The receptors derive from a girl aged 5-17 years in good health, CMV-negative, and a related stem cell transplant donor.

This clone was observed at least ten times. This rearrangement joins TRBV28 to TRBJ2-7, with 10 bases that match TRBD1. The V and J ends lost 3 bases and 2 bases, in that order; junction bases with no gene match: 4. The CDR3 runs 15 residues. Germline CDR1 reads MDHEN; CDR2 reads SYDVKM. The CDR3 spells CASSLPGQGPYEQYF. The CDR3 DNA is TGTGCCAGCAGTTTGCCGGGACAGGGGCCCTACGAGCAGTACTTC.

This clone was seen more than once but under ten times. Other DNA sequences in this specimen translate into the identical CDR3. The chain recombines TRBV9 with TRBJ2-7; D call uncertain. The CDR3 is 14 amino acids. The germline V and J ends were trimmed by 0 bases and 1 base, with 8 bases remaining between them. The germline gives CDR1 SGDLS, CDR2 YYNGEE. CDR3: CASSVGQVSYEQYF. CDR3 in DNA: TGTGCCAGCAGCGTAGGGCAGGTTTCCTACGAGCAGTACTTC.

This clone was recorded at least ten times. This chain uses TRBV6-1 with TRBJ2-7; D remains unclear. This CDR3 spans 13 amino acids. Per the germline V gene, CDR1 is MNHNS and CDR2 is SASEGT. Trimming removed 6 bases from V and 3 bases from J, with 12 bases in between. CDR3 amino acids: CASRSDTHYEQYF. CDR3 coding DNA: TGTGCCAGCAGGTCAGACACCCACTACGAGCAGTACTTC.

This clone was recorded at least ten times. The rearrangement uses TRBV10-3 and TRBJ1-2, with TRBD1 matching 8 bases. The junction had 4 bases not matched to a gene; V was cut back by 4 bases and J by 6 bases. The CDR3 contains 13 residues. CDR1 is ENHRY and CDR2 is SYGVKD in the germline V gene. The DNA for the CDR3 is TGTGCCATCAGTGCGGACAGGGCCAATGGCTACACCTTC. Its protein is CAISADRANGYTF.

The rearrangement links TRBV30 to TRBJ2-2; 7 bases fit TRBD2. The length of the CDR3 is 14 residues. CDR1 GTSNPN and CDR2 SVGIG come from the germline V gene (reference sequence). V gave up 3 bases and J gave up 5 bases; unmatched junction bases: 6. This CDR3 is CAWRRGGGTGELFF. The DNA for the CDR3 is TGTGCCTGGAGGCGCGGGGGTGGTACCGGGGAGCTGTTTTTT.

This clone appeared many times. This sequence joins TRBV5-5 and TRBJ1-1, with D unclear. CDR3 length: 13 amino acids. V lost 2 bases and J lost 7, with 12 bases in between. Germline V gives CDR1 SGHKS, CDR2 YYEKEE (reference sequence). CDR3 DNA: TGTGCCAGCAGCTTTGATCTCGCGCTTGAAGCTTTCTTT. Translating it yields CASSFDLALEAFF.

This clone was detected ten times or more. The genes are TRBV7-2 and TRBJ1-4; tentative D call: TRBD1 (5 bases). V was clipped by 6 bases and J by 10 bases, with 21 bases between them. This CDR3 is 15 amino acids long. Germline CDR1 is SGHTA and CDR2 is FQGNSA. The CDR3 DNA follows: TGTGCCAGCAGTTCCCAGGGCCCACTAAAGGGAAAACTGTTTTTT. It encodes CASSSQGPLKGKLFF.

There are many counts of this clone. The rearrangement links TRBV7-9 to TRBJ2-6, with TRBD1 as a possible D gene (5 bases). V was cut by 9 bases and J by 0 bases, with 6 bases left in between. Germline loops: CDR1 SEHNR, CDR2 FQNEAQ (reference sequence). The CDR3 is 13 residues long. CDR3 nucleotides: TGTGCCAGGGGGCGCTCTGGGGCCAACGTCCTGACTTTC. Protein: CARGRSGANVLTF.

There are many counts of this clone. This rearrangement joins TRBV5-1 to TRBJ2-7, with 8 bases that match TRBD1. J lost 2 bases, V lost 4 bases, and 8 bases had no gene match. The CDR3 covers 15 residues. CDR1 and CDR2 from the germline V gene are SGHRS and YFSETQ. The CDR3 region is CASSPRTGTPYEQYF. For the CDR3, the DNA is TGCGCCAGCAGCCCCCGGACAGGGACACCCTACGAGCAGTACTTC. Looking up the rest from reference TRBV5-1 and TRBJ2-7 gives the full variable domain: KAGVTQTPRYLIKTRGQQVTLSCSPISGHRSVSWYQQTPGQGLQFLFEYFSETQRNKGNFPGRFSGRQFSNSRSEMNVSTLELGDSALYLCASSPRTGTPYEQYFGPGTRLTVT.

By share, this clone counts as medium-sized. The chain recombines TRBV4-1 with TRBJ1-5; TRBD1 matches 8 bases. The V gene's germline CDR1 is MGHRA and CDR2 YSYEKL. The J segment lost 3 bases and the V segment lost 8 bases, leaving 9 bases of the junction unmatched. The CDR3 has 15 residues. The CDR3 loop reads CASAPTGVNNQPQHF. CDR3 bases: TGCGCCAGCGCACCGACAGGGGTAAACAATCAGCCCCAGCATTTT.

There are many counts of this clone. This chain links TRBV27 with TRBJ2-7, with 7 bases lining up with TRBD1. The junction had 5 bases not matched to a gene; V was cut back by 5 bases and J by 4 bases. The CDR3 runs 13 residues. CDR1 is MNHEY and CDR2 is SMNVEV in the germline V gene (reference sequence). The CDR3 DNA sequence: TGTGCCAGCAGTCCGGGACAGCTTTACGAGCAGTACTTC. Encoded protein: CASSPGQLYEQYF.

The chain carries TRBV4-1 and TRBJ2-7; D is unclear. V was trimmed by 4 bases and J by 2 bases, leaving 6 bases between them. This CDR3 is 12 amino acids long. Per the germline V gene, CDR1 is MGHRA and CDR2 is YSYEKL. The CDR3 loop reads CASSPPAYEQYF. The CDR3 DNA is TGCGCCAGCAGCCCTCCGGCCTACGAGCAGTACTTC.

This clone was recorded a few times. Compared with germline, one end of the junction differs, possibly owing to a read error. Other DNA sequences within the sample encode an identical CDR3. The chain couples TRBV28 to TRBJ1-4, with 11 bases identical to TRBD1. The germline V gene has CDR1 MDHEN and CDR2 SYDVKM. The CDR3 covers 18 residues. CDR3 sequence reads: CASSPHKGQGDSNEKLFF. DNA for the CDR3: TGCGCCAGCAGCCCCCACAAGGGACAGGGGGATTCTAATGAAAAACTGTTTTTT.

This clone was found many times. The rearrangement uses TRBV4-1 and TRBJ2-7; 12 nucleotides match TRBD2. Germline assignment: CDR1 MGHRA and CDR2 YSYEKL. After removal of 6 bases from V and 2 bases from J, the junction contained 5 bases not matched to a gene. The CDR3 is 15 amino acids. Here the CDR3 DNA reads TGCGCCAGCAGAGCCCGACTAGCGGGAGCCTACGAGCAGTACTTC. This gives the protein CASRARLAGAYEQYF.